Detailed here is one T cell receptor beta chain. Described time point: recipient sample about 28 days before transplant, after cytoreduction. The V gene's germline CDR1 is MDHEN and CDR2 SYDVKM. The CDR3 length is 14 residues. J gave up 5 bases and V 4 bases, and 7 bases lay outside the gene matches. The source of the sample is a study of T cell clonotyping in hematopoietic cell transplantation. The method was immunoSEQ multiplex PCR; TCRdb's version includes in-frame clones alone and lacks a portion of them. The repertoire holds tens of thousands of clones, with almost 97% as singletons. The chain links TRBV28 to TRBJ1-1; TRBD1 agrees at 7 bases. The sample here was peripheral blood mononuclear cells, taken before stem cell transplant. This TCR came from a woman between 45 and 65 years old with acute myeloid leukemia. Some clones in this sample may be carry-over from other donors' samples. CDR3 residues: CASSSDRVRTEAFF. The CDR3 nucleotides are TGTGCCAGCAGTTCAGACAGGGTGAGAACTGAAGCTTTCTTT.